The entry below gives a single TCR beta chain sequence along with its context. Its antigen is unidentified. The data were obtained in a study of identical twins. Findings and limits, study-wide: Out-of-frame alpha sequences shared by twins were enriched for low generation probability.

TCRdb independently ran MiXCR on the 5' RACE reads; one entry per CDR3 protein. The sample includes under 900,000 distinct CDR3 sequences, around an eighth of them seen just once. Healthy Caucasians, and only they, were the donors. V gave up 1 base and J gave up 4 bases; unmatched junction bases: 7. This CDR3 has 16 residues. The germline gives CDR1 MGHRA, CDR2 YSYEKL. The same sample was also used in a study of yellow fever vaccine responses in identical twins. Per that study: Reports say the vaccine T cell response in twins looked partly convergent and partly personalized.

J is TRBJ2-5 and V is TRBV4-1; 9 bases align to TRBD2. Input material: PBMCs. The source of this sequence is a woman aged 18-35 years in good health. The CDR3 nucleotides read TGCGCCAGCAGCCAAGGGTCGCTAGCGGGGTTAGAGACCCAGTACTTC. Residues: CASSQGSLAGLETQYF.